The 27 T cell receptor beta chains below all came from one sample that was sequenced in a study of blood T cell repertoires in COVID-19. Assay used: immunoSEQ multiplex PCR; TCRdb lists only in-frame clones, some missing. The sample has fewer than 250,000 clones; roughly 86% are singletons. Specimen: peripheral blood. These receptor sequences come from a man aged 60 to 69 with acute or convalescent COVID-19.

The V call is TRBV29-1, the J call TRBJ2-5; 14 nucleotides line up with TRBD2. The trim removed 6 bases at V and 0 bases at J, leaving 3 bases unmatched. Germline values: CDR1 SQVTM, CDR2 ANQGSEA. The CDR3 extends over 15 amino acids. CDR3 protein: CSVRTSGGNQETQYF. DNA for the CDR3: TGCAGCGTGAGGACTAGCGGGGGGAACCAAGAGACCCAGTACTTC.

The chain links TRBV5-1 to TRBJ1-2; 7 bases align to TRBD1. The V gene's germline CDR1 is SGHRS and CDR2 YFSETQ. Trimming at V came to 3 bases and at J to 5 bases, leaving 13 bases not matched to a gene. CDR3 size: 16 residues. The DNA of the CDR3 is TGCGCCAGCAGCTCTGGGGACAGCACTCGGGGTTATGGCTACACCTTC. The encoded protein is CASSSGDSTRGYGYTF.

This clone came up a few times. One junction end does not reproduce the germline sequence, and a read error may be involved. CDR3 residues: CASSLGQGCLF. CDR3 coding DNA: TGTGCCAGCAGTTTGGGACAGGGGTGCCTCTTT. The chain has TRBV28 and TRBJ1-1; 10 bases align to TRBD1. Germline V gene data show CDR1 as MDHEN and CDR2 as SYDVKM. This CDR3 is built from 11 residues.

This clone is a singleton in its sample. The rearrangement joins TRBV9 to TRBJ1-2, with TRBD1 matching over 10 bases. The CDR3 runs to 16 residues. Trimming removed 4 bases from V and 2 bases from J; junction bases left unmatched: 8. The germline V gene encodes CDR1 SGDLS and CDR2 YYNGEE. This chain's CDR3 is CASSPRQGAWNYGYTF. CDR3 in DNA: TGTGCCAGCAGCCCCCGACAGGGGGCATGGAACTATGGCTACACCTTC.

The chain has TRBV2 and TRBJ2-1, with D uncertain. The CDR3 contains 13 residues. Germline-derived CDR1 and CDR2 are SNHLY and FYNNEI. V lost 7 bases and J lost 5, with 12 bases in between. The CDR3 is CASILQQDNEQFF. In nucleotides, the CDR3 is TGTGCCAGCATTCTCCAGCAGGACAATGAGCAGTTCTTC. The full variable domain, in which reference TRBV2 and TRBJ2-1 provide the parts outside the CDR3, is EPEVTQTPSHQVTQMGQEVILRCVPISNHLYFYWYRQILGQKVEFLVSFYNNEISEKSEIFDDQFSVERPDGSNFTLKIRSTKLEDSAMYFCASILQQDNEQFFGPGTRLTVL.

The chain carries TRBV5-4 and TRBJ1-2; 12 nucleotides match TRBD1. Germline CDR1 SGHNT, CDR2 YYREEE (reference sequence). J gave up 4 bases and V 4 bases, and 11 bases lay outside the gene matches. The CDR3 runs to 17 residues. The CDR3 DNA sequence: TGTGCCAGCAGCCCGGGGGGGGACAGGGGGCGCCCCTATGGCTACACCTTC. It is translated as CASSPGGDRGRPYGYTF.

This clone has a single count. The sample holds other DNA sequences that translate to the same CDR3. The chain couples TRBV6-2 or TRBV6-3 to TRBJ1-1, with D hard to call. The CDR3 totals 15 residues. Per the germline V gene, CDR1 is MNHEY and CDR2 is SVGEGT. Between the trimmed V and J ends, which lost 0 bases and 0 bases, there was a span of 8 bases. The CDR3 is CASSYSGRMNTEAFF. The CDR3 coding sequence is TGTGCCAGCAGTTACTCGGGCCGCATGAACACTGAAGCTTTCTTT.

The CDR3 sequence: CASSIRITNEKLFF. DNA of the CDR3: TGTGCCAGTAGTATCAGGATAACTAATGAAAAACTGTTTTTT. The chain combines TRBV19 with TRBJ1-4; D is uncertain. V dropped 3 bases and J dropped 1 base, with 6 bases sitting between them. Germline lookup yields CDR1 LNHDA and CDR2 SQIVND (reference sequence). The CDR3 is 14 amino acids.

This clone was detected once. This sequence joins TRBV4-1 and TRBJ1-1; 10 bases are shared with TRBD1. Germline loops: CDR1 MGHRA, CDR2 YSYEKL. V gave up 4 bases and J gave up 0 bases; unmatched junction bases: 5. This CDR3 is 16 amino acids long. DNA for the CDR3: TGCGCCAGCAGCCCTCCGGACAGGGGGGTGAACACTGAAGCTTTCTTT. Translating gives CASSPPDRGVNTEAFF.

V is TRBV24-1 and J is TRBJ1-1; perhaps TRBD1 as D (5 bases). The CDR3 is 15 residues long. V gave up 7 bases and J gave up 0 bases, with 14 bases separating them. Germline CDR1 is KGHDR and CDR2 is SFDVKD. Here the CDR3 DNA reads TGTGCCACCAGCCGGGGGGACCGCGTGAACACTGAAGCTTTCTTT. Its translation is CATSRGDRVNTEAFF.

This chain links TRBV27 with TRBJ1-2; TRBD1 aligns across 7 bases. The germline CDR1 and CDR2 sequences are MNHEY and SMNVEV (reference sequence). V dropped 6 bases and J dropped 5; count of bases not matched to a gene: 6. The CDR3 sequence is 13 residues long. Written as DNA, the CDR3 is TGTGCCAGCAGCTACAGGGGAAATTATGGCTACACCTTC. Protein product: CASSYRGNYGYTF.

The V call is TRBV9, the J call TRBJ2-3, with TRBD1 matching 7 bases. V lost 4 bases, J lost 6 bases, and 11 bases stayed unmatched. The CDR3 loop spans 15 amino acids. Germline-derived CDR1 and CDR2 are SGDLS and YYNGEE. This CDR3 is CASSPRAGGTDTQYF. The CDR3 DNA reads as TGTGCCAGCAGCCCCCGTGCAGGGGGTACCGATACGCAGTATTTT.

This chain links TRBV4-2 with TRBJ2-2; TRBD2 matches at 8 bases. V dropped 5 bases and J dropped 6; count of bases not matched to a gene: 5. CDR1 is LGHNA, CDR2 YNFKEQ, per germline. CDR3 length equals 14 residues. The CDR3 loop reads CASSGNGGAGELFF. DNA for the CDR3: TGTGCCAGCAGCGGCAACGGGGGGGCCGGGGAGCTGTTTTTT.

The chain is built from TRBV7-2 and TRBJ2-1; 7 bases align to TRBD1. V gave up 5 bases and J gave up 6 bases; unmatched junction bases: 7. The CDR3 extends over 14 amino acids. CDR1 SGHTA and CDR2 FQGNSA come from the germline V gene. DNA of the CDR3: TGTGCCAGCAGCGGCCGGACAGGCGGCAATGAGCAGTTCTTC. This translates into CASSGRTGGNEQFF.

The chain has TRBV6-4 and TRBJ1-2; D remains ambiguous. The germline V and J ends were trimmed by 0 bases and 7 bases, with 6 bases remaining between them. The CDR3 is 12 amino acids. Germline V gene lookup returns CDR1 MRHNA and CDR2 SNTAGT. CDR3 DNA sequence: TGTGCCAGCAGTGACTCCGGTCGTGGCTACACCTTC. Translation gives CASSDSGRGYTF.

The chain uses TRBV5-8 and TRBJ2-7, with D perhaps matching TRBD1 (6 bases). The CDR3 length is 16 residues. Trimming took 4 bases from V and 7 from J, leaving 24 bases between them. Germline assignment: CDR1 SGHTS and CDR2 YDEGEE. Written as DNA, the CDR3 is TGTGCCAGCAGCCCCGTAAGGAGAACAGGGATTCGGGAGCAGTACTTC. This sequence encodes CASSPVRRTGIREQYF.

This clone was counted a few times. The chain has TRBV7-8 and TRBJ2-7; D is undetermined. The germline CDR1 and CDR2 sequences are SGHVS and FQNEAQ. Trimming left V 5 bases short and J 3 bases short, with 14 bases between. The CDR3 spans 14 residues. The CDR3 is CASSRQLISYEQYF. Written as DNA, the CDR3 is TGTGCCAGCAGCCGCCAGTTGATCAGCTACGAGCAGTACTTC.

The chain recombines TRBV6-2 or TRBV6-3 with TRBJ1-5, with TRBD1 matching over 9 bases. This CDR3 spans 17 amino acids. Trimming took 6 bases from V and 0 from J; bases not matched to a gene: 9. Germline assignment: CDR1 MNHEY and CDR2 SVGEGT. CDR3 amino acids: CASSPGDRGFSNQPQHF. Here the CDR3 DNA reads TGTGCCAGCAGCCCCGGCGACAGGGGGTTTAGCAATCAGCCCCAGCATTTT.

The CDR3 region is CASSHSGGAGASEQYF. The CDR3 nucleotides read TGTGCCAGCAGCCATTCAGGGGGCGCCGGCGCGTCCGAGCAGTACTTC. V and J are TRBV7-3 and TRBJ2-7; 8 nucleotides match TRBD1. The CDR3 has 16 residues. Germline values: CDR1 SGHTA, CDR2 FQGTGA. V was clipped by 5 bases and J by 6 bases; unmatched bases: 15.

CDR3 DNA: TGCGCCAGCAGCCAAGTGGGGGGGGCAGATACGCAGTATTTT. Its protein product is CASSQVGGADTQYF. The V and J genes are TRBV4-1 and TRBJ2-3, with 7 bases that match TRBD2. CDR1 MGHRA and CDR2 YSYEKL come from the germline V gene. J gave up 4 bases and V 1 base, and 2 bases lay outside the gene matches. This CDR3 region has 14 residues.

The chain employs TRBV15 and TRBJ1-2; 7 nucleotides agree with TRBD1. Germline trimming cut 3 bases from V and 2 bases from J; bases unmatched to any gene: 3. Looked up from germline, CDR1 is LNHNV and CDR2 is YYDKDF (reference sequence). The CDR3 spans 14 residues. DNA for the CDR3: TGTGCCACCAGCAGGGACAGGCGGAACTATGGCTACACCTTC. It is translated as CATSRDRRNYGYTF. The variable domain in full, with the rest retrieved from reference TRBV15 and TRBJ1-2, is DAMVIQNPRYQVTQFGKPVTLSCSQTLNHNVMYWYQQKSSQAPKLLFHYYDKDFNNEADTPDNFQSRRPNTSFCFLDIRSPGLGDTAMYLCATSRDRRNYGYTFGSGTRLTVV.

This chain connects TRBV14 to TRBJ2-7; TRBD1 aligns across 9 bases. V lost 4 bases to trimming and J lost 6 bases; unmatched junction nucleotides: 7. This CDR3 is 14 amino acids long. Germline CDR1 is SGHDN and CDR2 is FVKESK. CDR3 sequence reads: CASSRGTGTAEQYF. In nucleotides, the CDR3 is TGTGCCAGCAGCCGGGGGACAGGGACTGCCGAGCAGTACTTC.

The chain combines TRBV2 with TRBJ2-2; the match to TRBD1 covers 8 bases. V was pared by 6 bases and J by 1 base, with 10 bases of the junction left unmatched. The germline V gene encodes CDR1 SNHLY and CDR2 FYNNEI. The CDR3 has 17 amino acids. CDR3 sequence: CASSPTSTGVNTGELFF. CDR3 in DNA: TGTGCCAGCAGCCCGACCTCGACAGGGGTGAACACCGGGGAGCTGTTTTTT.

The gene calls are TRBV3-1 (or the pseudogene TRBV3-2) and TRBJ2-5; the match to TRBD2 covers 15 bases. The CDR3 is 16 amino acids. J lost 7 bases, V lost 1 base, and 4 bases had no gene match. The germline V gene encodes CDR1 LGHDT and CDR2 YNNKEL (reference sequence). CDR3 in DNA: TGTGCCAGCAGCCAAGGGACTAGCGGGGGGGGAGGGACCCAGTACTTC. Translating it yields CASSQGTSGGGGTQYF.

In its sample, this clone was seen once. The chain links TRBV25-1 to TRBJ1-1, with D possibly matching TRBD1 (6 bases). The CDR3 is 14 residues long. V lost 3 bases to trimming and J lost 5 bases, with 13 bases between them. The germline gives CDR1 MGHDK, CDR2 SYGVNS. CDR3: CASSDSRQGTEAFF. CDR3 bases: TGTGCCAGCAGTGATAGTCGGCAGGGGACTGAAGCTTTCTTT.

The V and J genes are TRBV27 and TRBJ2-5; 12 bases are a match to TRBD2. This CDR3 contains 18 residues. Per germline, CDR1 MNHEY and CDR2 SMNVEV (reference sequence). J gave up 5 bases and V 5 bases, and 15 bases lay outside the gene matches. CDR3 sequence: CASSPPRGLAGPEETQYF. The CDR3 region has the DNA TGTGCCAGCAGTCCCCCCCGCGGACTAGCGGGGCCAGAGGAGACCCAGTACTTC.

The chain has TRBV5-4 and TRBJ2-2; D is unclear. V lost 4 bases and J 7 bases, leaving 14 bases between the germline ends. Germline V CDR1 and CDR2: SGHNT, YYREEE (reference sequence). The CDR3 is 14 residues long. CDR3 in DNA: TGTGCCAGCAGCCCAGAGGCGCATATCGGGGAGCTGTTTTTT. Its translation is CASSPEAHIGELFF.